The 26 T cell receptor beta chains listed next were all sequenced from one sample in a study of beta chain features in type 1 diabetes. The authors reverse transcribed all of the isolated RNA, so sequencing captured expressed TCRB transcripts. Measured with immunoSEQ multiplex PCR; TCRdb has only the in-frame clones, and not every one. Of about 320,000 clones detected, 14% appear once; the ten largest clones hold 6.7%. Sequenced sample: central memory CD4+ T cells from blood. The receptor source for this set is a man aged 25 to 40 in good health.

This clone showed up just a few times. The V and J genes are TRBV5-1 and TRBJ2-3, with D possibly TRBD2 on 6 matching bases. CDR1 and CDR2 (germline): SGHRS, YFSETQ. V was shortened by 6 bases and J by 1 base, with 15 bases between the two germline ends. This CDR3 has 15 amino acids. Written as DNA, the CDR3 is TGCGCCAGCACGACCGGGACGGGAGGCACAGATACGCAGTATTTT. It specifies CASTTGTGGTDTQYF. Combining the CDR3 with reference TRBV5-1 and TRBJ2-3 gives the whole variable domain KAGVTQTPRYLIKTRGQQVTLSCSPISGHRSVSWYQQTPGQGLQFLFEYFSETQRNKGNFPGRFSGRQFSNSRSEMNVSTLELGDSALYLCASTTGTGGTDTQYFGPGTRLTVL.

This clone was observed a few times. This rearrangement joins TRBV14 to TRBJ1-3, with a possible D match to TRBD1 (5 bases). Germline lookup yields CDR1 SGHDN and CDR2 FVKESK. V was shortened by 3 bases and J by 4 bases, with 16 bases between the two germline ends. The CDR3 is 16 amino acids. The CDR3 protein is CASSQTRVIAGNTIYF. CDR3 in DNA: TGTGCCAGCAGCCAGACCAGGGTTATCGCCGGAAACACCATATATTTT.

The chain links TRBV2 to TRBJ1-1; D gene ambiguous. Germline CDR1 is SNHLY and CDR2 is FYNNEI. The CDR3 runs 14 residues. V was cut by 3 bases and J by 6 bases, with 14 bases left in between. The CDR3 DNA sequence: TGTGCCAGCAGTGACCAAGGACCGTCCCCTGAAGCTTTCTTT. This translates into CASSDQGPSPEAFF.

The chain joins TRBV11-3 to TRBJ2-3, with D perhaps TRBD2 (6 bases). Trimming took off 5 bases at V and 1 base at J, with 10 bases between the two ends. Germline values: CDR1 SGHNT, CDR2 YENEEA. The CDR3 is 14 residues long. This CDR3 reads CASSPGSRTDTQYF. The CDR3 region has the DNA TGTGCCAGCAGCCCCGGGAGCCGCACAGATACGCAGTATTTT.

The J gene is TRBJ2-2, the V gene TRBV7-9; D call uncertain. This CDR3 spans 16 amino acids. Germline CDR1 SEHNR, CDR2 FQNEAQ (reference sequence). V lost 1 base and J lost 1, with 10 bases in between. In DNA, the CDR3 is TGTGCCAGCAGCTTAGTGGCAGGAATGAACACCGGGGAGCTGTTTTTT. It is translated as CASSLVAGMNTGELFF. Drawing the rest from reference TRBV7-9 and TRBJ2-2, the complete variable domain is DTGVSQNPRHKITKRGQNVTFRCDPISEHNRLYWYRQTLGQGPEFLTYFQNEAQLEKSRLLSDRFSAERPKGSFSTLEIQRTEQGDSAMYLCASSLVAGMNTGELFFGEGSRLTVL.

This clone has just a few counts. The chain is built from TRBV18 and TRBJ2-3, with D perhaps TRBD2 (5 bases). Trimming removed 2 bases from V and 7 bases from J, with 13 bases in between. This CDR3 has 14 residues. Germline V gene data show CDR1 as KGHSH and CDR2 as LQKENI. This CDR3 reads CASSPGGSSNTQYF. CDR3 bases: TGTGCCAGCTCACCAGGTGGGAGCTCCAATACGCAGTATTTT. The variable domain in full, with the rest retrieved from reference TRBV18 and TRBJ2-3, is NAGVMQNPRHLVRRRGQEARLRCSPMKGHSHVYWYRQLPEEGLKFMVYLQKENIIDESGMPKERFSAEFPKEGPSILRIQQVVRGDSAAYFCASSPGGSSNTQYFGPGTRLTVL.

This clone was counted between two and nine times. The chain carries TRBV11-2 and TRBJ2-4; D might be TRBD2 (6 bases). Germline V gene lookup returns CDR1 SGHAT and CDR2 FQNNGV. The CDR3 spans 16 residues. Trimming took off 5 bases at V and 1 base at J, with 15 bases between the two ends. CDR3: CASSRGGTSAKNIQYF. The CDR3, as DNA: TGTGCCAGCAGCCGTGGAGGGACTTCGGCCAAAAACATTCAGTACTTC.

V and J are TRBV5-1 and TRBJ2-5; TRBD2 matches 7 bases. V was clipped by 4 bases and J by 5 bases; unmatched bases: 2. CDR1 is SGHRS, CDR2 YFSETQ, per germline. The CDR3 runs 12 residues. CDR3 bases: TGCGCCAGCAGCAGGGAGGGGGAGACCCAGTACTTC. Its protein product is CASSREGETQYF.

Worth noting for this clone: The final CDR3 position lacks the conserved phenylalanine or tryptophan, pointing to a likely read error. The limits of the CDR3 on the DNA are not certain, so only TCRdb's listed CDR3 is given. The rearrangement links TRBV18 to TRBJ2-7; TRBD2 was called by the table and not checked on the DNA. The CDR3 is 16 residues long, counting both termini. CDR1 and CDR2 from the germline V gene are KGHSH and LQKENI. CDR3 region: CASSPEARGGVPPSTI.

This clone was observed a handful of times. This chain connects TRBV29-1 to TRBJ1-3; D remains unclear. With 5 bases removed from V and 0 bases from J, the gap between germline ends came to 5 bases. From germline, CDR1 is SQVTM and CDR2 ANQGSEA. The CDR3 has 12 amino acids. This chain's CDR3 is CSVRGSGNTIYF. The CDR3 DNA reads TGCAGCGTTCGGGGCTCTGGAAACACCATATATTTT.

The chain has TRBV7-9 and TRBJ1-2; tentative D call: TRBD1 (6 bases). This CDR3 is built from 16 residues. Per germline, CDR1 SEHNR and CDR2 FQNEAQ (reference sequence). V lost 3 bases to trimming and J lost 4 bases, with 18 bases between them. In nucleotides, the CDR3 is TGTGCCAGCAGCTTGGGTACAGGGCCATTATCCTATGGCTACACCTTC. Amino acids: CASSLGTGPLSYGYTF.

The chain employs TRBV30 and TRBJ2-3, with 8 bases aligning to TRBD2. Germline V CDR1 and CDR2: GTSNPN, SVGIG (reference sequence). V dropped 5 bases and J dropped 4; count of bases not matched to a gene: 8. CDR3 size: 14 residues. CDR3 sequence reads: CAWVRTSPPDTQYF. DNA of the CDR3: TGTGCCTGGGTGAGGACTAGCCCCCCAGATACGCAGTATTTT.

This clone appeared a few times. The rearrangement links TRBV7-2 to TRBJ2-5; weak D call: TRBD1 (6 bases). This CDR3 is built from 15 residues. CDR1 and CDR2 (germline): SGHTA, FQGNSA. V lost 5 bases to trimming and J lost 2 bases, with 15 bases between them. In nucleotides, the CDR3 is TGTGCCAGCAGCCCAGGGGACATCGGTCAAGAGACCCAGTACTTC. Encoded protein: CASSPGDIGQETQYF.

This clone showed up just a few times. The CDR3 is CSVCGTMNTEAFF. The DNA for the CDR3 is TGCAGCGTATGTGGGACAATGAACACTGAAGCTTTCTTT. V gene TRBV29-1 combines with J gene TRBJ1-1; D perhaps matches TRBD1 (6 bases). The CDR3 runs to 13 residues. The V end lost 6 bases, the J end lost 0 bases, and 11 bases lay between the germline ends. Per germline, CDR1 SQVTM and CDR2 ANQGSEA. Supplemented by reference TRBV29-1 and TRBJ1-1, the full variable domain reads SAVISQKPSRDICQRGTSLTIQCQVDSQVTMMFWYRQQPGQSLTLIATANQGSEATYESGFVIDKFPISRPNLTFSTLTVSNMSPEDSSIYLCSVCGTMNTEAFFGQGTRLTVV.

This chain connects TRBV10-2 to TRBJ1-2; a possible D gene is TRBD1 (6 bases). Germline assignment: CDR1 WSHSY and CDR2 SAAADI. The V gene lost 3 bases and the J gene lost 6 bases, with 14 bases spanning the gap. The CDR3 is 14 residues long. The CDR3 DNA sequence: TGCGCCAGCAGTGAACAGGGCCGTTACGATGGCTACACCTTC. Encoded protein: CASSEQGRYDGYTF.

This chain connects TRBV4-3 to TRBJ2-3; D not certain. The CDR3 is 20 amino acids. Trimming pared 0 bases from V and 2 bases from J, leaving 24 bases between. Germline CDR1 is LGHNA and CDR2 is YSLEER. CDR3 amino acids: CASSQDLVAPNARTTDTQYF. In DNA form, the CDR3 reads TGCGCCAGCAGCCAAGATCTGGTCGCGCCGAACGCCCGTACCACAGATACGCAGTATTTT.

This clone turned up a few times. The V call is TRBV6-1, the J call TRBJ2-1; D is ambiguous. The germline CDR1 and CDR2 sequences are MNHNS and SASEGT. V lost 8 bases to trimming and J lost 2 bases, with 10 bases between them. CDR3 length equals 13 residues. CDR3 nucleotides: TGTGCCAGCGAGTTAAGTGCCTACAATGAGCAGTTCTTC. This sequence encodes CASELSAYNEQFF.

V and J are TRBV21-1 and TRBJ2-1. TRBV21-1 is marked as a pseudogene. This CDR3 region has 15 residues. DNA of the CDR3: TGTGCCAGCAGCAAGGGAATTTATCCCTACAATGAGCAGTTCTTC. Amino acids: CASSKGIYPYNEQFF.

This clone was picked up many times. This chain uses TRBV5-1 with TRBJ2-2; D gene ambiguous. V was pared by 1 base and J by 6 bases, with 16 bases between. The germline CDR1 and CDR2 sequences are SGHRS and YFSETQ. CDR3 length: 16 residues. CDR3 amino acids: CASSLLEKGWAGELFF. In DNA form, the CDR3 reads TGCGCCAGCAGCTTGTTGGAGAAAGGTTGGGCCGGGGAGCTGTTTTTT.

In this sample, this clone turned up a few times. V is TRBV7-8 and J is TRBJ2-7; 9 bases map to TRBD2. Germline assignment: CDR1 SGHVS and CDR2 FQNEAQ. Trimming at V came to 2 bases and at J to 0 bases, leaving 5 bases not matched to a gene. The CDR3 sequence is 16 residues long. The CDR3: CASSLLQREVSYEQYV. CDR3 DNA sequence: TGTGCCAGCAGCTTACTCCAGCGGGAGGTCTCCTACGAGCAGTACGTC.

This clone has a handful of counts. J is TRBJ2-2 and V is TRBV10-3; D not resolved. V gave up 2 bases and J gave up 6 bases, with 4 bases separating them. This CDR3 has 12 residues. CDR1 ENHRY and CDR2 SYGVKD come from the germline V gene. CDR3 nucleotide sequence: TGTGCCATCAGTGAGGGGCCCGGGGAGCTGTTTTTT. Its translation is CAISEGPGELFF.

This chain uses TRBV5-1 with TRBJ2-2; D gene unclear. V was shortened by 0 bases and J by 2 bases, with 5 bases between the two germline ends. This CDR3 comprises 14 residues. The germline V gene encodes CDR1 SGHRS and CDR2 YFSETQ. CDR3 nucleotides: TGCGCCAGCAGCTTGGTTTTTAACACCGGGGAGCTGTTTTTT. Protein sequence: CASSLVFNTGELFF.

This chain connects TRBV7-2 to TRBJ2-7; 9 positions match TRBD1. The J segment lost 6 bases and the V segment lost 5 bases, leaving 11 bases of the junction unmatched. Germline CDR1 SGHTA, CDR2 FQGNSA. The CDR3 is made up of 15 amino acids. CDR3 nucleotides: TGTGCCAGCAGCCCGGGACAGGGAAGGGGAGGCGAGCAGTACGTC. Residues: CASSPGQGRGGEQYV.

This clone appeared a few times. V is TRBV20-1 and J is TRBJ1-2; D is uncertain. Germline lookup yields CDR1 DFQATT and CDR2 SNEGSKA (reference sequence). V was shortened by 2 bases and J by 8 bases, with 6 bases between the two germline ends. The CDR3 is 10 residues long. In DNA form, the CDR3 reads TGCAGTGCTAGACCAGAGGGCTACACCTTC. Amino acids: CSARPEGYTF.

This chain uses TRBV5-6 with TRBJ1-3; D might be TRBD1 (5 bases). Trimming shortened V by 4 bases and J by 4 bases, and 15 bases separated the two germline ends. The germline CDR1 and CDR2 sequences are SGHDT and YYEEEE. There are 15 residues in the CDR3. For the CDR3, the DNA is TGTGCCAGCAGCCACCCCAGGGTCGGCGGAAACACCATATATTTT. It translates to CASSHPRVGGNTIYF.

CDR3 coding DNA: TGTGCCAGCAGCGGGGGGGCCTACAATGAGCAGTTCTTC. Its translation: CASSGGAYNEQFF. V and J are TRBV5-5 and TRBJ2-1; 7 bases fit TRBD2. V dropped 4 bases and J dropped 2; count of bases not matched to a gene: 0. This CDR3 comprises 13 residues. Germline lookup yields CDR1 SGHKS and CDR2 YYEKEE (reference sequence).